This T cell receptor beta chain comes out of a study of blood T cell repertoires in COVID-19. Overall study: From the United States, Italy and Spain came samples of acute and convalescent COVID-19. Sources were T cells, B-cell-depleted T cells, or PBMCs; the material itself was cDNA or gDNA.

As originally analysed: Counts of nucleated cells, estimated from reference gene primer amplification, were obtained. Assay used: immunoSEQ multiplex PCR; TCRdb lists only in-frame clones, some missing. That table supplies the V and J calls and clone size; D and trimming were determined from the DNA. The sample includes about 260,000 clones, 87% seen only once; the top ten take around 1.5%. Per the germline V gene, CDR1 is GTSNPN and CDR2 is SVGIG (reference sequence). This CDR3 comprises 15 residues. The V and J ends lost 8 bases and 1 base, in that order; junction bases with no gene match: 8. The TCR comes from a woman in her forties who had recovered from COVID-19. The sample was peripheral blood. The chain recombines TRBV30 with TRBJ1-3, with 10 bases that match TRBD1. CDR3 DNA sequence: TGTGCCCTGTCCCCGGGACAGGGGTCTGGAAACACCATATATTTT. This sequence encodes CALSPGQGSGNTIYF.